This is a list of T cell receptor beta chains from one sample in a study of T-cell memory formation after mild COVID-19. TCRdb independently ran MiXCR on the 5' RACE reads; one entry per CDR3 protein. The data show approximately 34,000 distinct CDR3 sequences, 7.5% to 8% seen once. Input material: PBMCs or a T cell subset sorted from them (not recorded which). These receptors came from a man between 18 and 35 years old who had mild COVID-19 (a few samples of this study predate the infection). Cell type and time point are not known. The CDR3 runs from the conserved cysteine through the conserved F or W. A D gene is named only where the DNA matches it firmly. Only some rows state a clone size, as once, few, many or a class for expanded clones.

CDR3 protein,CDR3 DNA,clone size,V gene,J gene,D gene
CASSSRVTDTQYF,TGTGCCAGCAGCTCACGGGTCACAGATACGCAGTATTTT,many,TRBV7-3,TRBJ2-3,NA
CASSLLQGANYGYTF,TGTGCCAGCAGCCTACTACAGGGGGCAAACTATGGCTACACCTTC,NA,TRBV7-2,TRBJ1-2,TRBD1
CASSTSFDSGNTIYF,TGCGCCAGCAGCACCTCCTTCGACTCTGGAAACACCATATATTTT,many,TRBV5-1,TRBJ1-3,NA
CASTSRDRLTYSNQPQHF,TGTGCCAGCACCTCCCGGGACAGACTAACGTATAGCAATCAGCCCCAGCATTTT,medium-sized,TRBV6-2/TRBV6-3,TRBJ1-5,TRBD1
CASSRISGANVLTF,TGTGCCAGCAGCCGGATCTCTGGGGCCAACGTCCTGACTTTC,many,TRBV6-5,TRBJ2-6,NA
CASSQRGTGGLNEQFF,TGCGCCAGCAGCCAGCGGGGGACAGGGGGCCTCAATGAGCAGTTCTTC,NA,TRBV5-1,TRBJ2-1,TRBD1
CSARDLAGPAQETQYF,TGCAGTGCTAGAGATCTGGCGGGGCCGGCGCAAGAGACCCAGTACTTC,many,TRBV20-1,TRBJ2-5,NA
CASPRSPGAAYGYTF,TGTGCCAGCCCGCGCTCGCCAGGGGCCGCCTATGGCTACACCTTC,few,TRBV21-1,TRBJ1-2,NA
CSASRAQETQYF,TGCAGTGCATCCAGGGCCCAAGAGACCCAGTACTTC,many,TRBV20-1,TRBJ2-5,NA
CASSQESRTIYF,TGCGCCAGCAGCCAAGAGTCTCGCACCATATATTTT,many,TRBV4-3,TRBJ1-3,NA
CASSLFGMSSYNSPLHF,TGTGCCAGCAGCTTGTTCGGGATGAGCTCCTATAATTCACCCCTCCACTTT,many,TRBV5-6,TRBJ1-6,NA
CASSLSTGAPEAFF,TGTGCCAGCAGTTTATCCACAGGGGCTCCTGAAGCTTTCTTT,many,TRBV27,TRBJ1-1,TRBD1
CASSESAGGQETQYF,TGTGCCAGCAGTGAATCCGCGGGGGGCCAAGAGACCCAGTACTTC,many,TRBV6-1,TRBJ2-5,TRBD2
CSARVGWGSNQPQHF,TGCAGTGCTAGGGTCGGATGGGGGAGCAATCAGCCCCAGCATTTT,many,TRBV20-1,TRBJ1-5,NA
CASSRQGQGYEQYF,TGTGCCAGCAGCCGACAGGGTCAGGGCTACGAGCAGTACTTC,NA,TRBV6-5,TRBJ2-7,TRBD1
CSARDRGNQPQHF,TGCAGTGCTCGGGACAGGGGAAATCAGCCCCAGCATTTT,many,TRBV20-1,TRBJ1-5,TRBD1
CASSFKYEQYF,TGTGCCAGCAGTTTTAAGTACGAGCAGTACTTC,NA,TRBV12-3/TRBV12-4,TRBJ2-7,NA
CASSNPGINIQYF,TGTGCCAGCAGCAACCCAGGGATAAACATTCAGTACTTC,many,TRBV21-1,TRBJ2-4,NA
CSARAGTSGGALF,TGCAGTGCTAGAGCCGGGACTAGCGGGGGGGCGCTCTTC,many,TRBV20-1,TRBJ2-1,TRBD2
CATSRDNQPQHF,TGTGCCACCAGCAGAGATAATCAGCCCCAGCATTTT,medium-sized,TRBV15,TRBJ1-5,NA
CSATPPRGTYSYEQYF,TGCAGTGCTACTCCACCTCGAGGGACCTACTCCTACGAGCAGTACTTC,many,TRBV20-1,TRBJ2-7,NA
CASSIFTVGNTEAFF,TGTGCCAGCAGCATTTTCACAGTAGGGAACACTGAAGCTTTCTTT,NA,TRBV11-2,TRBJ1-1,NA
CASSPQGAFNEQYF,TGTGCCAGCAGCCCCCAGGGGGCATTCAACGAGCAGTACTTC,many,TRBV5-5,TRBJ2-7,TRBD1
CASSLALGSSYEQYF,TGTGCCAGCAGCTTAGCGCTAGGGTCCTCCTACGAGCAGTACTTC,many,TRBV7-2,TRBJ2-7,NA
CASSDQRNTEAFF,TGTGCCAGCAGCGATCAGAGGAACACTGAAGCTTTCTTT,NA,TRBV7-2,TRBJ1-1,NA
CASSLGPNQPQHF,TGCGCCAGCAGCTTGGGACCCAATCAGCCCCAGCATTTT,many,TRBV5-1,TRBJ1-5,NA
CASSDREWETQYF,TGCGCCAGCAGCGACAGGGAGTGGGAGACCCAGTACTTC,once,TRBV5-1,TRBJ2-5,TRBD1
CATSDGTSAFF,TGTGCCACCAGTGATGGGACGAGTGCTTTCTTT,many,TRBV24-1,TRBJ1-1,NA
CASSYSYTGNQPQHF,TGTGCCAGCAGTTACAGCTACACAGGGAATCAGCCCCAGCATTTT,many,TRBV6-2/TRBV6-3,TRBJ1-5,NA
CAIMGQAKDYGYTF,TGTGCCATCATGGGACAGGCGAAGGACTATGGCTACACCTTC,many,TRBV10-3,TRBJ1-2,TRBD1
CASSFGDSNQPQHF,TGTGCCAGCAGTTTTGGGGATAGCAATCAGCCCCAGCATTTT,many,TRBV12-3/TRBV12-4,TRBJ1-5,NA
CASSPQMGVNTEAFF,TGCGCCAGCAGTCCGCAAATGGGTGTGAACACTGAAGCTTTCTTT,many,TRBV4-1,TRBJ1-1,NA
CASSYSGRVGSGNTIYF,TGTGCCAGCAGTTACTCCGGCAGGGTTGGCTCTGGAAACACCATATATTTT,few,TRBV6-5,TRBJ1-3,NA
CASSQDLTAGELFF,TGCGCCAGCAGCCAAGATCTAACCGCCGGGGAGCTGTTTTTT,many,TRBV4-3,TRBJ2-2,NA
CASSRDSATQNIQYF,TGTGCCAGCAGCCGGGACAGCGCAACACAAAACATTCAGTACTTC,many,TRBV27,TRBJ2-4,TRBD1
CASSLTAGYEQYF,TGTGCCAGCAGCTTAACTGCCGGGTACGAGCAGTACTTC,many,TRBV7-3,TRBJ2-7,NA
CASSYAPGGDADTQYF,TGCGCCAGCAGCTATGCCCCAGGGGGGGACGCAGATACGCAGTATTTT,few,TRBV5-1,TRBJ2-3,NA
CATLGASTDTQYF,TGTGCCACCCTCGGGGCTAGCACAGATACGCAGTATTTT,many,TRBV10-3,TRBJ2-3,NA
CASSQMLAESNEQFF,TGTGCCAGCAGTCAGATGCTAGCGGAGAGCAATGAGCAGTTCTTC,NA,TRBV5-5,TRBJ2-1,TRBD2
CASSFTSGGANEQFF,TGTGCCAGCAGCTTTACTAGCGGGGGGGCCAATGAGCAGTTCTTC,many,TRBV7-9,TRBJ2-1,TRBD2
CASSPSDTRYGYTF,TGCGCCAGCAGCCCCTCAGATACCCGCTATGGCTACACCTTC,many,TRBV4-3,TRBJ1-2,NA
CASSRTSGGLGELFF,TGTGCCAGCAGCCGGACTAGCGGGGGGCTCGGGGAGCTGTTTTTT,many,TRBV3-1,TRBJ2-2,TRBD2